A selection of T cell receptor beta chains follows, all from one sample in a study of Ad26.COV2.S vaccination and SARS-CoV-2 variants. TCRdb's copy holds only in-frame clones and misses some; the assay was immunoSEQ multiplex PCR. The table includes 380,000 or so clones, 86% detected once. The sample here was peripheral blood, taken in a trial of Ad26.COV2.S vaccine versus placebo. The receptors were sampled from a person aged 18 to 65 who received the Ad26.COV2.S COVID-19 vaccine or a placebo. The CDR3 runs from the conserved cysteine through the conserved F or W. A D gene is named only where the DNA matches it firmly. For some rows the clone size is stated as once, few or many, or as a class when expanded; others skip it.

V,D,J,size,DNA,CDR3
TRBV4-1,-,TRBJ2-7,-,TGCGCCAGCAGCGCAGGTGGGGACAATTTATACGAGCAGTACTTC,CASSAGGDNLYEQYF
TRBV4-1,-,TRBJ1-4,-,TGCGCCAGCCGGGGCACAGTGGCAACTAATGAAAAACTGTTTTTT,CASRGTVATNEKLFF
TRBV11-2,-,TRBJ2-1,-,TGTGCCAGCAGCTTAAACCGGGGCATATACAATGAGCAGTTCTTC,CASSLNRGIYNEQFF
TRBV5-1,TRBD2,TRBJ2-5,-,TGCGCCAGCAGCCTAGTAGCGGGGGGACAAGAGACCCAGTACTTC,CASSLVAGGQETQYF
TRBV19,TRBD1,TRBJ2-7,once,TGTGCCAGTAGCCTCCGGGGACAGGGTCGGTACGAGCAGTACTTC,CASSLRGQGRYEQYF
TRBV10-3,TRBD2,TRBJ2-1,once,TGTGCCATCAGTGAAGGCGGGGGACGTTACAATGAGCAGTTCTTC,CAISEGGGRYNEQFF
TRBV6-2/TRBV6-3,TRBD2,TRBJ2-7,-,TGTGCCAGCAGCTATAGGTTAGCGGGAGGCGAGCAGTACTTC,CASSYRLAGGEQYF
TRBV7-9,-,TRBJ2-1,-,TGTGCCAGCAGCAGTCAGCTCTCCTACAATGAGCAGTTCTTC,CASSSQLSYNEQFF
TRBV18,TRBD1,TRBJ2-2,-,TGTGCCAGCTCACCCCGGGACAGGGTCACCGGGGAGCTGTTTTTT,CASSPRDRVTGELFF
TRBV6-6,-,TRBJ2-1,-,TGTGCCAGCAGCCCCTTCCCCTACAATGAGCAGTTCTTC,CASSPFPYNEQFF
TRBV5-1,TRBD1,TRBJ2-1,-,TGCGCCAGCAGTGTTAGGGGACAGGACGTCTACAATGAGCAGTTCTTC,CASSVRGQDVYNEQFF